These 21 T cell receptor beta chains were all obtained from the same sample, sequenced in a study of Ad26.COV2.S vaccination and SARS-CoV-2 variants (dated by TCRdb to the early 2020s). The time point label corresponds to: individuals recovered from natural SARS-CoV-2 infection. Library method: the immunoSEQ multiplex PCR assay. Drawn from immuneACCESS, this table holds only the in-frame rearrangements with V and J called that TCRdb kept. Clones are partly lost; checked studies trace under half to an unresolved V gene and leave the rest unexplained. In all, the sample holds approximately 140,000 clones, and about nine tenths of those were seen once. The ten largest clones represent more than 4.5% of the sample. The sequencing used peripheral blood, collected after recovery from COVID-19. Receptors were obtained from a human donor who had recovered from COVID-19.

This chain links TRBV19 with TRBJ2-1; TRBD2 might be the D (5 bases). Germline V CDR1 and CDR2: LNHDA, SQIVND (reference sequence). The V end lost 0 bases, the J end lost 5 bases, and 11 bases lay between the germline ends. CDR3 length: 15 residues. CDR3 DNA sequence: TGTGCCAGTAGTATAGACCCCCGGGGTCACAATGAGCAGTTCTTC. Residues: CASSIDPRGHNEQFF.

This chain uses TRBV7-2 with TRBJ1-4; the D is unclear. Trimming removed 3 bases from V and 4 bases from J, with 6 bases in between. The length of the CDR3 is 13 residues. The germline V gene has CDR1 SGHTA and CDR2 FQGNSA. CDR3 residues: CASSFIRNEKLFF. The CDR3 region has the DNA TGTGCCAGCAGCTTCATCCGTAATGAAAAACTGTTTTTT.

This clone showed up just once. The CDR3 bases are TGTGCCAGCTCCTATAATGACTTTTACGAGCAGTACTTC. Translated, it gives CASSYNDFYEQYF. The rearrangement joins TRBV18 to TRBJ2-7; D remains ambiguous. This CDR3 region has 13 residues. Trimming removed 6 bases from V and 4 bases from J, with 13 bases in between. Germline CDR1 KGHSH, CDR2 LQKENI.

The chain has TRBV28 and TRBJ2-1; 8 bases are shared with TRBD1. Germline CDR1 reads MDHEN; CDR2 reads SYDVKM. The CDR3 runs 17 residues. The V gene end was trimmed by 5 bases and the J gene end by 2 bases; junction bases not matched to a gene: 11. The CDR3 is CASSPRTGRSTYNEQFF. Here the CDR3 DNA reads TGTGCCAGCAGTCCCCGGACAGGGCGAAGCACCTACAATGAGCAGTTCTTC. Combining the CDR3 with reference TRBV28 and TRBJ2-1 gives the whole variable domain DVKVTQSSRYLVKRTGEKVFLECVQDMDHENMFWYRQDPGLGLRLIYFSYDVKMKEKGDIPEGYSVSREKKERFSLILESASTNQTSMYLCASSPRTGRSTYNEQFFGPGTRLTVL.

The J gene is TRBJ2-7, the V gene TRBV10-2; 7 bases match TRBD2. CDR1 WSHSY and CDR2 SAAADI come from the germline V gene. The CDR3 is 14 residues long. With 4 bases clipped from V and 0 bases from J, the junction kept 3 bases outside the gene matches. CDR3 nucleotides: TGCGCCAGCAGTGCGGGGGGAAGCTCCTACGAGCAGTACTTC. Protein sequence: CASSAGGSSYEQYF.

A few counts support this clone. The chain is built from TRBV10-3 and TRBJ2-2; D assignment may be TRBD1 or TRBD2 (5 bases each). Trimming stripped 3 bases from V and 5 bases from J, with 13 bases between. This CDR3 has 15 residues. Germline CDR1 reads ENHRY; CDR2 reads SYGVKD. The CDR3 loop is CAISDPGSITGELFF. CDR3 in DNA: TGTGCCATCAGTGACCCAGGGAGTATAACCGGGGAGCTGTTTTTT.

V and J are TRBV20-1 and TRBJ1-6, with 9 nucleotides matching TRBD1. Germline V gene data show CDR1 as DFQATT and CDR2 as SNEGSKA (reference sequence). The CDR3 has 14 amino acids. V was clipped by 3 bases and J by 10 bases; unmatched bases: 7. The CDR3 DNA reads TGCAGTGCTAGTCTAGGGACAGGGTGGTCACCCCTCCACTTT. It codes for CSASLGTGWSPLHF.

This chain links TRBV19 with TRBJ2-1; possibly TRBD1 or TRBD2 for D (5 bases each). Germline assignment: CDR1 LNHDA and CDR2 SQIVND (reference sequence). CDR3 size: 15 residues. The V end was cut by 3 bases, the J end by 3 bases, with 12 bases between. DNA for the CDR3: TGTGCCAGTAGTATGGGGACGTCCTACTACAATGAGCAGTTCTTC. Translated, it gives CASSMGTSYYNEQFF.

This clone was seen a few times. The chain is built from TRBV5-5 and TRBJ2-2; D unresolved. This CDR3 spans 17 amino acids. The germline V and J ends were trimmed by 1 base and 0 bases, with 13 bases remaining between them. Germline assignment: CDR1 SGHKS and CDR2 YYEKEE (reference sequence). The CDR3 DNA follows: TGTGCCAGCAGCTTGTATTTCGGACGGTCGAACACCGGGGAGCTGTTTTTT. Translated, it gives CASSLYFGRSNTGELFF.

The V gene is TRBV11-3, the J gene TRBJ2-3, with 7 bases that match TRBD2. CDR1 is SGHNT and CDR2 is YENEEA in the germline V gene. With 4 bases clipped from V and 3 bases from J, the junction kept 4 bases outside the gene matches. This CDR3 contains 14 residues. As DNA, the CDR3 is TGTGCCAGCAGCTCCGGGCGGGGGACAGATACGCAGTATTTT. As protein: CASSSGRGTDTQYF.

The J gene is TRBJ1-2, the V gene TRBV6-1; 7 bases agree with TRBD1. With 1 base clipped from V and 0 bases from J, the junction kept 2 bases outside the gene matches. This CDR3 spans 15 amino acids. The germline CDR1 and CDR2 sequences are MNHNS and SASEGT. CDR3 sequence reads: CASSEGQGANYGYTF. CDR3 in DNA: TGTGCCAGCAGTGAAGGGCAGGGGGCTAACTATGGCTACACCTTC.

This chain uses TRBV11-2 with TRBJ2-7; the D gene is possibly TRBD1 (5 bases). Germline lookup yields CDR1 SGHAT and CDR2 FQNNGV. The germline V and J ends were trimmed by 5 bases and 4 bases, with 21 bases remaining between them. The CDR3 is 16 amino acids. The CDR3 protein is CASSPLNRVGPYEQYF. CDR3 nucleotide sequence: TGTGCCAGCAGCCCCCTCAACAGAGTGGGGCCTTACGAGCAGTACTTC.

The chain joins TRBV3-1 (or the pseudogene TRBV3-2) to TRBJ1-1; D is ambiguous. Germline assignment: CDR1 LGHDT and CDR2 YNNKEL (reference sequence). Trimming stripped 0 bases from V and 2 bases from J, with 10 bases between. CDR3 size: 15 residues. The CDR3, as DNA: TGTGCCAGCAGCCAAGATTTCGGGGTTAACACTGAAGCTTTCTTT. The encoded protein is CASSQDFGVNTEAFF.

The chain is built from TRBV11-2 and TRBJ2-3; D tentatively fits TRBD1 or TRBD2 (6 bases each). V was pared by 7 bases and J by 4 bases, with 24 bases between. Germline-derived CDR1 and CDR2 are SGHAT and FQNNGV. There are 17 residues in the CDR3. The CDR3, as DNA: TGTGCCAGCATACGAGGGGGGTCCAGGGGAAAAGCAGATACGCAGTATTTT. This gives the protein CASIRGGSRGKADTQYF.

The chain joins TRBV7-2 to TRBJ2-1; a weak D match, TRBD1 (6 bases). Germline V gives CDR1 SGHTA, CDR2 FQGNSA. The CDR3 totals 17 residues. Trimming took off 7 bases at V and 9 bases at J, with 28 bases between the two ends. CDR3 in amino acids: CASIPPPTGKGVGEQFF. The CDR3 nucleotides read TGTGCCAGCATCCCCCCCCCAACAGGGAAAGGGGTCGGTGAGCAGTTCTTC.

This clone was counted only a few times. The genes are TRBV28 and TRBJ2-7; a possible D gene is TRBD2 (7 bases). The germline CDR1 and CDR2 sequences are MDHEN and SYDVKM. V was pared by 3 bases and J by 3 bases, with 12 bases between. The CDR3 has 14 residues. The DNA of the CDR3 is TGTGCCAGCAGTTTGTCTAGGGGGGGCTACGAGCAGTACTTC. Encoded protein: CASSLSRGGYEQYF.

The chain couples TRBV5-1 to TRBJ1-3; unclear D gene. Between the trimmed V and J ends, which lost 1 base and 1 base, there was a span of 12 bases. The CDR3 loop spans 16 amino acids. The germline CDR1 and CDR2 sequences are SGHRS and YFSETQ. The CDR3 bases are TGCGCCAGCAGCTTGTTAACCGGAGGTTCTGGAAACACCATATATTTT. Translation gives CASSLLTGGSGNTIYF.

The V and J genes are TRBV7-8 and TRBJ1-1, with a weak D call TRBD1 (5 bases). The V end lost 5 bases, the J end lost 4 bases, and 14 bases lay between the germline ends. The CDR3 has 14 amino acids. Per the germline V gene, CDR1 is SGHVS and CDR2 is FQNEAQ. The CDR3 DNA sequence: TGTGCCAGCAGCCGTCTGGGGCTTAGCACTGAAGCTTTCTTT. Translation gives CASSRLGLSTEAFF.

In this sample, this clone turned up once. This chain connects TRBV10-2 to TRBJ1-6; D call uncertain. The V gene's germline CDR1 is WSHSY and CDR2 SAAADI. The CDR3 has 12 amino acids. The V and J ends lost 5 bases and 10 bases respectively, with 9 bases between them. The CDR3 loop is CASSRAESPLHF. The CDR3 nucleotides are TGCGCCAGCAGTCGTGCGGAATCACCCCTCCACTTT.

The rearrangement uses TRBV13 and TRBJ2-2; TRBD2 agrees at 9 bases. Trimming at V came to 1 base and at J to 0 bases, leaving 9 bases not matched to a gene. The germline V gene encodes CDR1 PRHDT and CDR2 FYEKMQ (reference sequence). The CDR3 extends over 19 amino acids. CDR3 sequence reads: CASSLVASGAYTNTGELFF. CDR3 DNA sequence: TGTGCCAGCAGCTTAGTAGCTAGCGGGGCATACACGAACACCGGGGAGCTGTTTTTT.

V is TRBV12-3 or TRBV12-4 and J is TRBJ2-1; possibly TRBD1 for D (6 bases). V was cut by 2 bases and J by 8 bases, with 10 bases left in between. The CDR3 consists of 13 residues. The CDR3 is CASSLNSGDEQFF. CDR3 nucleotides: TGTGCCAGCAGTTTAAACTCAGGGGATGAGCAGTTCTTC.